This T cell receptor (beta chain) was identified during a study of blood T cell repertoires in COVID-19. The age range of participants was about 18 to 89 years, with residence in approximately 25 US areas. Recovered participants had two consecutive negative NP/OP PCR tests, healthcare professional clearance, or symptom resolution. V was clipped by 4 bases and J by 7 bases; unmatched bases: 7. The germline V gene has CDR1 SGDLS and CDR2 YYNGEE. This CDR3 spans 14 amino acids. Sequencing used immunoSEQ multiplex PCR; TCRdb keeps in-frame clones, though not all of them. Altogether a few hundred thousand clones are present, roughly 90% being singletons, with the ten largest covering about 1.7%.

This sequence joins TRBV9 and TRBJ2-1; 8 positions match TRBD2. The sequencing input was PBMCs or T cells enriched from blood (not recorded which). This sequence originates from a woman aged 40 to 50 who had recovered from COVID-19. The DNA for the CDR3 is TGTGCCAGCAGCTCAGCGGGAGTGGGGAATGAGCAGTTCTTC. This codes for CASSSAGVGNEQFF.